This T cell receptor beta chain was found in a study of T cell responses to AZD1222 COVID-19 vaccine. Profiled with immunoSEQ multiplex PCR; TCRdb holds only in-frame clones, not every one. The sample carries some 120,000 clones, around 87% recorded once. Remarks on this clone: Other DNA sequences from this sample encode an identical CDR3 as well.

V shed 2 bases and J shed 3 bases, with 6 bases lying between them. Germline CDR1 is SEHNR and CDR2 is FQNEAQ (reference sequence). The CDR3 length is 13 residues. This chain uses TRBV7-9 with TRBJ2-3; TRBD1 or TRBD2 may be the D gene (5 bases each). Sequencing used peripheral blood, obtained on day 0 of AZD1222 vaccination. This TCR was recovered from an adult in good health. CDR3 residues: CASSLWGTDTQYF. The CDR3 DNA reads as TGTGCCAGCAGCTTATGGGGGACAGATACGCAGTATTTT.